This T cell receptor beta chain derives from a study of cytomegalovirus exposure and HLA in healthy donors. The overall study: T cells numbering around 200 million yielded some 120 million unique TCR beta sequences in an earlier analysis. Around 80 million unique TCRs from HLA-typed donors were held in an early data release.

The CDR3 length is 12 residues. Germline V CDR1 and CDR2: GTSNPN, SVGIG (reference sequence). Trimming stripped 5 bases from V and 8 bases from J, with 15 bases between. The PCR made use of 60 Vbeta and 13 Jbeta primers. Sequencing was performed with immunoSEQ multiplex PCR; in TCRdb, only in-frame clones are kept and a portion is missing. The sample contains 100,000 to 150,000 clones, less than 85% of which appear only once. Sequencing was performed on PBMCs. The origin of this receptor is a man between 40 and 49 years old in good health and CMV-seronegative. The chain links TRBV30 to TRBJ1-2; no firm D call. The CDR3 loop is CAWDSGQRGYTF. The CDR3 bases are TGTGCCTGGGACTCTGGCCAACGGGGCTACACCTTC.